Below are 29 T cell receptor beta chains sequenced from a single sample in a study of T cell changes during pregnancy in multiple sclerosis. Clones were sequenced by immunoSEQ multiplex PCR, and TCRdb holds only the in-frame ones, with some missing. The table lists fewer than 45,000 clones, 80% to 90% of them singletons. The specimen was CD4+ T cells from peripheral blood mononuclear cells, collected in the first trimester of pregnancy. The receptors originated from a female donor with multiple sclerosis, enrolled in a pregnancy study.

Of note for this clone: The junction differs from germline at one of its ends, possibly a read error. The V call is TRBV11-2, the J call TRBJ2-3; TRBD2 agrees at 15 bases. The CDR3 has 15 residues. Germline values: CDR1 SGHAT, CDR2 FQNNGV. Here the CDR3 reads CASTQELRTSGGASF. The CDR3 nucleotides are TGTGCCAGCACCCAAGAGTTACGGACTAGCGGGGGGGCGTCTTTT.

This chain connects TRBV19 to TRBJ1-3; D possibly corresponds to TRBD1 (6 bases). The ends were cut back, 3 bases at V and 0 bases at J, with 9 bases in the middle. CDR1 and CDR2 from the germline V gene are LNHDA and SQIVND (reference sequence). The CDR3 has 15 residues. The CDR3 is CASSIGQLSGNTIYF. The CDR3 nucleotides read TGTGCCAGTAGTATTGGACAGCTCTCTGGAAACACCATATATTTT. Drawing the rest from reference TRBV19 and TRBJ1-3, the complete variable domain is DGGITQSPKYLFRKEGQNVTLSCEQNLNHDAMYWYRQDPGQGLRLIYYSQIVNDFQKGDIAEGYSVSREKKESFPLTVTSAQKNPTAFYLCASSIGQLSGNTIYFGEGSWLTVV.

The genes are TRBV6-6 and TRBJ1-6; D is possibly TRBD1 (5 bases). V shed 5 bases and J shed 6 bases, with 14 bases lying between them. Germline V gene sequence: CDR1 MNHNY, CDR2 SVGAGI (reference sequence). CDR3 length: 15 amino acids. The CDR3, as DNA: TGTGCCAGCAGTAGACGAGTGCAGGGTAATTCACCCCTCCACTTT. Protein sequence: CASSRRVQGNSPLHF.

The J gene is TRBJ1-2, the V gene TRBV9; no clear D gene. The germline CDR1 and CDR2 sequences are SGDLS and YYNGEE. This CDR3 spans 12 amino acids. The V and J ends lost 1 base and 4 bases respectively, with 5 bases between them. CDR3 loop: CASSVLSYGYTF. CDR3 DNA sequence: TGTGCCAGCAGCGTATTGAGCTATGGCTACACCTTC.

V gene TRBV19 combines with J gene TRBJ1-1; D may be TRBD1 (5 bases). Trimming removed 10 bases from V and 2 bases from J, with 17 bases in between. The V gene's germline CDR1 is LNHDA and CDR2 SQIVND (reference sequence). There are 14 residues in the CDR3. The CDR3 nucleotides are TGTGCCACTCGCTCCCAGGGCCCTAACACTGAAGCTTTCTTT. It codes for CATRSQGPNTEAFF.

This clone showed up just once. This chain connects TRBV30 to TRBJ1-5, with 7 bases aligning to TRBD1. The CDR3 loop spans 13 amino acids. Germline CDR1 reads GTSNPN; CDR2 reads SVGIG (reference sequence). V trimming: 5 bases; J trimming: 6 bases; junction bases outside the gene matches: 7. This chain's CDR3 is CAWGTEQFQPQHF. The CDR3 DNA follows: TGTGCCTGGGGGACAGAGCAGTTTCAGCCCCAGCATTTT.

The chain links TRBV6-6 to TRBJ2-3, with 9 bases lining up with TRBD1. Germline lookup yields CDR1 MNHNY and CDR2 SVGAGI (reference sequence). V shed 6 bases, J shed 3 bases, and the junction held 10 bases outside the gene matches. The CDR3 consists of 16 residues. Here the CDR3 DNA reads TGTGCCAGCAGGGACGGACAGGGGATGTGGACAGATACGCAGTATTTT. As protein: CASRDGQGMWTDTQYF.

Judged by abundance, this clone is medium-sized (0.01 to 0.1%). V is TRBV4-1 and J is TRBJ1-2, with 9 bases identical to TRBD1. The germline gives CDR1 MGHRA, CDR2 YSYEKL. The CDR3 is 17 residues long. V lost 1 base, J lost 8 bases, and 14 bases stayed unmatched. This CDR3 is CASSQVVIRDRALGYTF. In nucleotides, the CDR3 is TGCGCCAGCAGCCAAGTTGTGATTCGGGACAGGGCTTTAGGCTACACCTTC.

The CDR3 loop reads CASSPPGLAGQETQYF. As DNA, the CDR3 is TGTGCCAGCAGCCCCCCAGGACTAGCGGGCCAAGAGACCCAGTACTTC. V is TRBV9 and J is TRBJ2-5; 11 positions agree with TRBD2. The germline gives CDR1 SGDLS, CDR2 YYNGEE. The CDR3 covers 16 residues. Germline trimming cut 4 bases from V and 1 base from J; bases unmatched to any gene: 6.

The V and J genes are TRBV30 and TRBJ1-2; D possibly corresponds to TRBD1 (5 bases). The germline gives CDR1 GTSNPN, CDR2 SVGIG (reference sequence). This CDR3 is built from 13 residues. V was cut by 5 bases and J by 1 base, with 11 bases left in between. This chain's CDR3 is CAWATAGNYGYTF. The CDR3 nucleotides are TGTGCCTGGGCGACAGCGGGTAACTATGGCTACACCTTC.

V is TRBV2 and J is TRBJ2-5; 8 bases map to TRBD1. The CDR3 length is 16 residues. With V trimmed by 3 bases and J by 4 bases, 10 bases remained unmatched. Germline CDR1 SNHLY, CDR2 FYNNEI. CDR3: CASSDLVDRGGETQYF. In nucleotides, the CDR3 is TGTGCCAGCAGTGATTTAGTTGACAGGGGTGGAGAGACCCAGTACTTC.

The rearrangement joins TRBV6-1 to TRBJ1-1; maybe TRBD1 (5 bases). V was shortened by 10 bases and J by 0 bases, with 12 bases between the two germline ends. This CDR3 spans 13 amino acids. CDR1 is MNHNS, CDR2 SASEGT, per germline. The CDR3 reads CATDRYMNTEAFF. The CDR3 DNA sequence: TGTGCCACCGACAGATACATGAACACTGAAGCTTTCTTT.

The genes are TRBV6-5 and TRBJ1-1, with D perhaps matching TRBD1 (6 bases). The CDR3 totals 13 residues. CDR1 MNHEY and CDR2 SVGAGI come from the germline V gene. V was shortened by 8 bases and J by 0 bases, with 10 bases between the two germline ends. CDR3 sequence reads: CASSWGLNTEAFF. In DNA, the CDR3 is TGTGCCAGCTCTTGGGGGCTGAACACTGAAGCTTTCTTT.

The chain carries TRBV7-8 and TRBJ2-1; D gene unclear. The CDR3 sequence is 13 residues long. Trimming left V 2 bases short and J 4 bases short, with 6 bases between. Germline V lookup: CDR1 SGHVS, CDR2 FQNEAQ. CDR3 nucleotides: TGTGCCAGCAGCTTAAAGGAGTACAATGAGCAGTTCTTC. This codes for CASSLKEYNEQFF.

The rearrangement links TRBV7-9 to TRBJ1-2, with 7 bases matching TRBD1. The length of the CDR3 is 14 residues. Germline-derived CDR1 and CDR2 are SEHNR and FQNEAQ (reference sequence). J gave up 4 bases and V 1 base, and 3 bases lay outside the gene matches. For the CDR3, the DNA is TGTGCCAGCAGCTTAGGGGGACAGAGCTATGGCTACACCTTC. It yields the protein CASSLGGQSYGYTF.

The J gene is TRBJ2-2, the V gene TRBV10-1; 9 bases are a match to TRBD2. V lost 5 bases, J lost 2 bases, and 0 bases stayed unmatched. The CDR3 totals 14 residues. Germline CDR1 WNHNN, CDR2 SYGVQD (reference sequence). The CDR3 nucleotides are TGCGCCAGCAGTCTAGCGGGAAACACCGGGGAGCTGTTTTTT. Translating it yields CASSLAGNTGELFF.

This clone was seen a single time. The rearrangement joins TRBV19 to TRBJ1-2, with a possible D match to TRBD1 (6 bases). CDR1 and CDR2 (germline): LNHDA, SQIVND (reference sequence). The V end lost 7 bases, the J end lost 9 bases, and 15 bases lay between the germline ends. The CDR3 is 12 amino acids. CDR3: CASTSTGRRYTF. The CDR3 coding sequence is TGTGCCAGTACCTCGACAGGTCGTCGCTACACCTTC. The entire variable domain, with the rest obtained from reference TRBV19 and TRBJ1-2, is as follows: DGGITQSPKYLFRKEGQNVTLSCEQNLNHDAMYWYRQDPGQGLRLIYYSQIVNDFQKGDIAEGYSVSREKKESFPLTVTSAQKNPTAFYLCASTSTGRRYTFGSGTRLTVV.

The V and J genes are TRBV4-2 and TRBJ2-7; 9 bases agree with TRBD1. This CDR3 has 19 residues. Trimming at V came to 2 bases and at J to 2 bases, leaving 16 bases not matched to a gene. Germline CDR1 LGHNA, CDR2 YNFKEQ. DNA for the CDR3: TGTGCCAGCAGCCAACAGATAGTAGGGACAGGGAGAATCACCTACGAGCAGTACTTC. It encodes CASSQQIVGTGRITYEQYF.

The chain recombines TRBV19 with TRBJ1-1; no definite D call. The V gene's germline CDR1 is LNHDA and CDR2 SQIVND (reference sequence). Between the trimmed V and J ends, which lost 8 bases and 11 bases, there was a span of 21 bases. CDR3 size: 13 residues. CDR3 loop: CASLTSRIGMAFF. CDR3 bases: TGTGCCAGTCTTACATCCAGGATAGGAATGGCTTTCTTT.

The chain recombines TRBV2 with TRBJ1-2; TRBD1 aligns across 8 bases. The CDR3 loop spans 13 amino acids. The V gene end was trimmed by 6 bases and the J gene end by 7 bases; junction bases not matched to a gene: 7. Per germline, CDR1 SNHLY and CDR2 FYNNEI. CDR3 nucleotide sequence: TGTGCCAGCAGGAGACAGGGGAGTTCTGGCTACACCTTC. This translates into CASRRQGSSGYTF.

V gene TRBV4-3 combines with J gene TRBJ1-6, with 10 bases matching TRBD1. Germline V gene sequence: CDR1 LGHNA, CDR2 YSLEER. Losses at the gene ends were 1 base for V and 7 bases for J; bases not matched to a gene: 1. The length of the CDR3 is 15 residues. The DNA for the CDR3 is TGCGCCAGCAGCCAAGGGACAGGGGGGAATTCACCCCTCCACTTT. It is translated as CASSQGTGGNSPLHF.

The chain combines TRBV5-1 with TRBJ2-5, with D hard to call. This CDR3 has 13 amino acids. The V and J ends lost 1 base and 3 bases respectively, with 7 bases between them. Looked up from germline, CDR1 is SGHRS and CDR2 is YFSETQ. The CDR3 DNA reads TGCGCCAGCAGCTTGACAGACAAAGAGACCCAGTACTTC. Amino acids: CASSLTDKETQYF.

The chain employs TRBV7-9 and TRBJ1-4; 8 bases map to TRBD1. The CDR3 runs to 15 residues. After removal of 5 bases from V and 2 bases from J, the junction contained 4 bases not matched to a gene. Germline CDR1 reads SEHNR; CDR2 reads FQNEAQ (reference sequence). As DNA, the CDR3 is TGTGCCAGCAGCCGCGGGACAGGTACTAATGAAAAACTGTTTTTT. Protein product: CASSRGTGTNEKLFF. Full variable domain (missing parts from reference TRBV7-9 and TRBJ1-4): DTGVSQNPRHKITKRGQNVTFRCDPISEHNRLYWYRQTLGQGPEFLTYFQNEAQLEKSRLLSDRFSAERPKGSFSTLEIQRTEQGDSAMYLCASSRGTGTNEKLFFGSGTQLSVL.

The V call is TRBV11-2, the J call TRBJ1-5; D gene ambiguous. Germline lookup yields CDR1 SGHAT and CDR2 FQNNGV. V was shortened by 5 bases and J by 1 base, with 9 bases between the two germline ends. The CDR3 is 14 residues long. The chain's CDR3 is CASSKDGSNQPQHF. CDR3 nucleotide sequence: TGTGCCAGCAGCAAAGACGGGAGCAATCAGCCCCAGCATTTT.

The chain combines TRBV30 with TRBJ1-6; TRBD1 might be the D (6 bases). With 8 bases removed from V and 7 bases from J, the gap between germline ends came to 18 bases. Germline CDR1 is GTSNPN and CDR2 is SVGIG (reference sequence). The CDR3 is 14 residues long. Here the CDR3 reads CAQMGGAPNSPLHF. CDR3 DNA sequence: TGTGCCCAAATGGGGGGGGCGCCCAATTCACCCCTCCACTTT.

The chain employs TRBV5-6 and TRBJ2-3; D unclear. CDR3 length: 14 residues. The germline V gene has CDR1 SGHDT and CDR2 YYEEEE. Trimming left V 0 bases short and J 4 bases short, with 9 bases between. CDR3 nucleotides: TGTGCCAGCAGCTTGGGTCAGTTTCCAGATACGCAGTATTTT. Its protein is CASSLGQFPDTQYF. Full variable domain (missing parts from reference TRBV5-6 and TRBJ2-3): DAGVTQSPTHLIKTRGQQVTLRCSPKSGHDTVSWYQQALGQGPQFIFQYYEEEERQRGNFPDRFSGHQFPNYSSELNVNALLLGDSALYLCASSLGQFPDTQYFGPGTRLTVL.

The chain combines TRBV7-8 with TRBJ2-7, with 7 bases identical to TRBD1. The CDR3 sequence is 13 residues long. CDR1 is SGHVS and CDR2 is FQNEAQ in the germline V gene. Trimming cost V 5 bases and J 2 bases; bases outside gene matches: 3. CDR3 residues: CASSLTGAYEQYF. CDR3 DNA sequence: TGTGCCAGCAGCCTTACAGGGGCCTACGAGCAGTACTTC. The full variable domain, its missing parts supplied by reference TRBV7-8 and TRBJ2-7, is GAGVSQSPRYKVAKRGQDVALRCDPISGHVSLFWYQQALGQGPEFLTYFQNEAQLDKSGLPSDRFFAERPEGSVSTLKIQRTQQEDSAVYLCASSLTGAYEQYFGPGTRLTVT.

CDR3 loop: CSVDRQGDSGYTF. The CDR3 DNA reads as TGCAGCGTTGACAGACAGGGGGACTCTGGCTACACCTTC. The V and J genes are TRBV29-1 and TRBJ1-2; TRBD1 matches 9 bases. J lost 7 bases, V lost 3 bases, and 6 bases had no gene match. CDR1 and CDR2 (germline): SQVTM, ANQGSEA. The CDR3 loop spans 13 amino acids.

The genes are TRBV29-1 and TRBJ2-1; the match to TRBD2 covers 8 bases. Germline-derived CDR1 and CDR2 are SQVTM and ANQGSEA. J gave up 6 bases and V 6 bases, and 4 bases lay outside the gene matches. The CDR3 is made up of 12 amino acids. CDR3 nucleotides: TGCAGCGTGGGGACTAGGGGCAATGAGCAGTTCTTC. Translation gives CSVGTRGNEQFF.